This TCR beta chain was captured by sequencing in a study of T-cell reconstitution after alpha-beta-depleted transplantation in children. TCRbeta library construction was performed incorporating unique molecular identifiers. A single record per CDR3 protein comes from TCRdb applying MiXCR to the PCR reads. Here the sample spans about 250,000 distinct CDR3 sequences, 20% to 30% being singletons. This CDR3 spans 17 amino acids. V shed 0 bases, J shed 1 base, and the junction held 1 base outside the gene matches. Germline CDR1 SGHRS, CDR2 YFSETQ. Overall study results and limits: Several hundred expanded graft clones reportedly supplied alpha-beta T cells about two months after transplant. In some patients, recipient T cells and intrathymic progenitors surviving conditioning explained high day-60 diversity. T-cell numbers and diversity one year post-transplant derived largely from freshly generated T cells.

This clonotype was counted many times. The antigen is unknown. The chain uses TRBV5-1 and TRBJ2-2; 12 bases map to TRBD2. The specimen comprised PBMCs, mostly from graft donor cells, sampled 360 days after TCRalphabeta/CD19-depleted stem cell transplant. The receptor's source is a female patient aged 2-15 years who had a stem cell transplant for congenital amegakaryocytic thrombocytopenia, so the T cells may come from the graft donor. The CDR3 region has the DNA TGCGCCAGCAGCTTGGAGACTAGCGGGAGGAACACCGGGGAGCTGTTTTTT. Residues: CASSLETSGRNTGELFF.